This entry lists 23 T cell receptor beta chains sequenced from one sample in a study of CD8+ T cells in alopecia areata. On the basis of CD4, CD8alpha, NKG2D, NKG2ACE and other markers, pooled cutaneous lymph node cells were sorted. Following extraction, RNA underwent reverse transcription to cDNA, which served as the sequencing template. Measured with immunoSEQ multiplex PCR; TCRdb has only the in-frame clones, and not every one. Altogether about 9,000 clones were found in the sample, and no singletons occur. Input material: CD8+ T cells sorted from a lymph node. These receptors were taken from a C3H/HeJ mouse with alopecia areata. MHC haplotype of the mouse line: H2-k.

This clone was picked up many times. The genes and germline here are from mouse. The CDR3 region is CTCSETGQNTLYF. CDR3 DNA, as far as it was read: TGCACCTGCAGTGAGACTGGGCAAAAC. J is TRBJ2-4 and V is TRBV1; the match to TRBD2 covers 7 bases. The CDR3 is cut off 4 residues early in the read; its end comes from the germline J gene. Germline lookup yields CDR1 NSQYPW and CDR2 LRSPGD (reference sequence). This CDR3 is 13 amino acids long. V shed 4 bases and J 3 bases; nucleotides not matched to a gene: 1.

This clone was recorded many times. Mouse gene names apply. The read ends 4 residues before the CDR3 terminus; that terminus is restored from the germline J gene. This rearrangement joins TRBV29 to TRBJ2-7; TRBD2 agrees at 8 bases. Germline CDR1 MSHET, CDR2 SYDVDS. J was trimmed by 0 bases and V by 4 bases; bases with no gene match: 5. This CDR3 spans 15 amino acids. The part of the CDR3 DNA that was read is TGTGCTAGCAGTTATCGACTGGGGACCTCCTAT. It translates to CASSYRLGTSY. The CDR3, in full, reads CASSYRLGTSYEQYF.

This clone has ten or more counts. Gene names are the mouse ones. The read finishes 4 residues shy of the CDR3 end, and the germline J gene is used to complete it. The genes are TRBV13-3 and TRBJ2-4, with D possibly TRBD1 on 5 matching bases. V was cut by 1 base and J by 2 bases, with 8 bases left in between. The CDR3 length is 14 residues. CDR1 and CDR2 from the germline V gene are NNHDY and SYVADS. Partial CDR3 DNA: TGTGCCAGCAGTGATCAGGGATATCAAAAC. Protein: CASSDQGYQN. From start to end, the CDR3 is CASSDQGYQNTLYF.

This clone was picked up a small number of times. The gene names given are mouse names. Sequencing ends 4 residues short of the CDR3 end; the germline J gene provides the rest. J is TRBJ2-5 and V is TRBV19; D perhaps matches TRBD1 (6 bases). Germline V CDR1 and CDR2: FNHDT, SITEND (reference sequence). The CDR3 consists of 14 residues. The part of the CDR3 DNA that was read is TGTGCCAGCAGCCCCCCCGGGACAAAAGAC. Translated, it gives CASSPPGTKD. Given in full, the CDR3 is CASSPPGTKDTQYF.

This clone was picked up many times. Genes here carry mouse names. The CDR3 end lies 4 residues beyond the end of the read and is filled in from the germline J gene. The J gene is TRBJ2-7, the V gene TRBV13-3; D possibly corresponds to TRBD1 (5 bases). Germline loops: CDR1 NNHDY, CDR2 SYVADS. The CDR3 consists of 13 residues. The covered CDR3 bases are TGTGCCAGCAGTGACAGGGCCTCTTAT. It encodes CASSDRASY. The full CDR3 protein reads CASSDRASYEQYF.

This clone occurred many times. All gene names here are mouse names. The CDR3 end is not reached by the read, which stops 3 residues before it; the germline J gene fills it in. The genes are TRBV13-3 and TRBJ1-6; the D gene is possibly TRBD1 (6 bases). TRBJ1-6 is designated an ORF whose function remains uncertain. The CDR3 length is 15 residues. From germline, CDR1 is NNHDY and CDR2 SYVADS. Between the trimmed V and J ends, which lost 5 bases and 0 bases, there was a span of 9 bases. CDR3 in amino acids: CASRDSNSYNSPLYF. Incomplete CDR3 DNA: TGTGCCAGCAGGGACAGCAATTCCTATAATTCGCCC.

The sample holds many counts of this clone. The listed genes are named as in mouse. The DNA ends 4 residues before the CDR3 does, and the rest of the CDR3 is filled in from the germline J gene. V usage is TRBV19 and J usage is TRBJ2-2; weak D call: TRBD2 (6 bases). The CDR3 has 15 amino acids. V dropped 0 bases and J dropped 0 bases, with 6 bases sitting between them. Germline V gene sequence: CDR1 FNHDT, CDR2 SITEND (reference sequence). The sequenced CDR3 bases are TGTGCCAGCAGTATAGTGGGGGCAAACACCGGG. As protein: CASSIVGANTG. The entire CDR3 protein is CASSIVGANTGQLYF.

This clone was picked up many times. Mouse names are used for the genes. The observed sequence ends 4 residues before the CDR3 terminus, with the missing tail filled in from the germline J gene. This sequence joins TRBV5 and TRBJ2-7; 10 bases are a match to TRBD2. Looked up from germline, CDR1 is LGHNA and CDR2 is YNLKQL (reference sequence). The CDR3 contains 14 residues. V shed 4 bases, J shed 3 bases, and the junction held 3 bases outside the gene matches. The covered CDR3 bases are TGTGCCAGCAGCCCCCGGGACTGGGGCTAT. This gives the protein CASSPRDWGY. The whole CDR3 protein reads CASSPRDWGYEQYF.

This clone came up a few times. Each gene name is a mouse one. Incomplete CDR3 DNA: TGTGCTAGCAGTTTATCGATGGACAATTATGCT. Translating gives CASSLSMDNYA. The full CDR3 protein reads CASSLSMDNYAEQFF. The J gene is TRBJ2-1, the V gene TRBV29, with D possibly TRBD1 on 5 matching bases. The CDR3 goes on 4 residues after the read ends, and that part is filled in from the germline J gene. Germline CDR1 reads MSHET; CDR2 reads SYDVDS. V dropped 0 bases and J dropped 4 bases, with 10 bases sitting between them. This CDR3 spans 15 amino acids. Filled out from reference TRBV29 and TRBJ2-1, the complete variable domain reads DMKVTQMPRYLIKRMGENVLLECGQDMSHETMYWYRQDPGLGLQLIYISYDVDSNSEGDIPKGYRVSRKKREHFSLILDSAKTNQTSVYFCASSLSMDNYAEQFFGPGTRLTVL.

This clone turned up a few times. Genes and germline come from the mouse. The CDR3 end is not reached by the read, which stops 4 residues before it; the germline J gene fills it in. The chain carries TRBV4 and TRBJ1-2; D gene ambiguous. Germline values: CDR1 LGHDT, CDR2 YNNKQL (reference sequence). This CDR3 has 13 amino acids. Trimming stripped 6 bases from V and 1 base from J, with 9 bases between. CDR3 protein: CASSPGLNSDYTF. The CDR3 bases that were read are TGTGCCAGCAGTCCAGGATTAAACTCC.

This clone showed up many times. Mouse names are used for the genes. The CDR3 end falls 4 residues outside the read, so it is completed with the germline J gene. The rearrangement uses TRBV31 and TRBJ2-3, with TRBD2 matching over 10 bases. J was trimmed by 0 bases and V by 3 bases; bases with no gene match: 0. This CDR3 spans 14 amino acids. The germline V gene encodes CDR1 GKSSPN and CDR2 SITVG. The sequenced CDR3 bases are TGTGCCTGGAGGGACTGGGGGAGTGCAGAA. Translation gives CAWRDWGSAE. The entire CDR3 sequence reads CAWRDWGSAETLYF.

Many counts were recorded for this clone. Genes here carry mouse names. Read data end 4 residues before the CDR3 end; the end is taken from the germline J gene. This chain uses TRBV13-3 with TRBJ2-3; TRBD1 matches at 9 bases. Germline CDR1 reads NNHDY; CDR2 reads SYVADS. The CDR3 spans 16 residues. Trimming at V came to 0 bases and at J to 0 bases, leaving 2 bases not matched to a gene. The DNA read from the CDR3 is TGTGCCAGCAGTGATGGGGGGACAGGGAGTGCAGAA. Its protein product is CASSDGGTGSAE. The CDR3, in full, reads CASSDGGTGSAETLYF.

This clone came up many times. These gene names are mouse names. The missing CDR3 end, 4 residues past where the read stops, is filled in from the germline J gene. The chain joins TRBV19 to TRBJ2-1; TRBD2 matches 8 bases. The CDR3 is 13 amino acids. The V gene's germline CDR1 is FNHDT and CDR2 SITEND (reference sequence). The CDR3 DNA, read in part, is TGTGCCAGCAGTATAGACTGGGGGGCT. It codes for CASSIDWGA. From start to end, the CDR3 is CASSIDWGAEQFF.

This clone occurred many times. Any gene name here is a mouse gene name. The CDR3 is cut off 4 residues early in the read; its end comes from the germline J gene. The J gene is TRBJ1-2, the V gene TRBV31; maybe TRBD1 (6 bases). Germline V gene lookup returns CDR1 GKSSPN and CDR2 SITVG. This CDR3 region has 12 residues. CDR3 loop: CAWSLRGGDYTF. CDR3 DNA, as far as it was read: TGTGCCTGGAGTCTAAGGGGGGGC.

This clone was observed many times. Genes and germline are mouse. The read terminates 4 residues ahead of where the CDR3 ends, so the germline J gene completes it. The gene calls are TRBV13-3 and TRBJ2-3, with 7 bases aligning to TRBD2. CDR1 and CDR2 from the germline V gene are NNHDY and SYVADS. CDR3 length: 13 amino acids. CDR3 amino acids: CASSENWGETLYF. The sequenced part of the CDR3 DNA is TGTGCCAGCAGTGAGAACTGGGGAGAA.

Only a few counts were recorded for this clone. Gene names denote mouse genes. Read data end 4 residues before the CDR3 end; the end is taken from the germline J gene. This chain links TRBV13-2 with TRBJ2-4, with 11 nucleotides matching TRBD2. CDR3 size: 16 residues. Unmatched junction bases numbered 3, after V lost 3 bases and J lost 0 bases. Germline V gives CDR1 NNHNN, CDR2 SYGAGS (reference sequence). Partial CDR3 DNA: TGTGCCAGCGGTGGGGACTGGGGGACTAGTCAAAAC. It is translated as CASGGDWGTSQN. The CDR3 in its entirety is CASGGDWGTSQNTLYF.

This clone was counted at least ten times. The germline and genes are mouse ones. The DNA ends 4 residues before the CDR3 does, and the rest of the CDR3 is filled in from the germline J gene. This chain links TRBV13-3 with TRBJ2-5; 9 positions agree with TRBD1. V gave up 2 bases and J gave up 1 base; unmatched junction bases: 2. This CDR3 region has 15 residues. Germline V gene data show CDR1 as NNHDY and CDR2 as SYVADS. The sequenced part of the CDR3 DNA is TGTGCCAGCAGTGACGGGACAGGGTACCAAGAC. Translated, it gives CASSDGTGYQD. The full CDR3 protein reads CASSDGTGYQDTQYF.

This clone occurred many times. The listed genes are named as in mouse. The CDR3 extends 3 residues past the end of the read, so its final part is completed from the germline J gene. The J gene is TRBJ1-6, the V gene TRBV19; 10 positions match TRBD1. TRBJ1-6 is filed as an ORF, its function uncertain. Germline V CDR1 and CDR2: FNHDT, SITEND (reference sequence). Trimming removed 6 bases from V and 7 bases from J; junction bases left unmatched: 4. This CDR3 has 14 residues. This chain's CDR3 is CASTPGQGNSPLYF. Partial CDR3 DNA: TGTGCCAGCACCCCGGGACAGGGGAATTCGCCC.

As regards this clone: The gene symbols are mouse symbols. The sequence runs out 4 residues before the end of the CDR3; the remainder is reconstructed from the germline J gene. The chain recombines TRBV31 with TRBJ2-4, with TRBD2 matching 8 bases. Germline V gene lookup returns CDR1 GKSSPN and CDR2 SITVG. The V segment lost 0 bases and the J segment 0 bases; nucleotides outside the gene matches: 5. The CDR3 runs 16 residues. The part of the CDR3 DNA that was read is TGTGCCTGGAGTCTATGGGGGGGTCCTAGTCAAAAC. This codes for CAWSLWGGPSQN. Given in full, the CDR3 is CAWSLWGGPSQNTLYF.

This clone has at least ten counts. The germline and genes are mouse ones. With the read ending 4 residues before the CDR3 end, the germline J gene is used to fill in that end. The chain links TRBV5 to TRBJ2-5; the match to TRBD1 covers 7 bases. The trim removed 1 base at V and 2 bases at J, leaving 0 bases unmatched. The CDR3 has 14 residues. Germline CDR1 LGHNA, CDR2 YNLKQL (reference sequence). The CDR3 bases that were read are TGTGCCAGCAGCCAAGGGGACAGCCAAGAC. Translated, it gives CASSQGDSQD. The whole CDR3 is CASSQGDSQDTQYF.

Comment on this clone: The gene names here belong to mouse. The read ends 4 residues early relative to the CDR3; the germline J gene fills the gap. The rearrangement links TRBV4 to TRBJ2-5; 7 bases align to TRBD2. The CDR3 contains 15 residues. Germline CDR1 and CDR2: LGHDT and YNNKQL (reference sequence). Trimming removed 6 bases from V and 0 bases from J; junction bases left unmatched: 6. The part of the CDR3 DNA that was read is TGTGCCAGCAGAAACTGGGGAGGTAACCAAGAC. It codes for CASRNWGGNQD. In full, the CDR3 reads CASRNWGGNQDTQYF.

The table lists this clone with many counts. Any gene name here is a mouse gene name. The read comes to an end 4 residues before the CDR3 does, leaving the germline J gene to fill in the end. The rearrangement joins TRBV13-2 to TRBJ2-2; maybe TRBD2 (6 bases). The germline V gene has CDR1 NNHNN and CDR2 SYGAGS (reference sequence). V gave up 3 bases and J gave up 1 base, with 10 bases separating them. This CDR3 is built from 15 residues. CDR3 DNA, as far as it was read: TGTGCCAGCGGTGGTGGACTGATAAACACCGGG. Translating it yields CASGGGLINTG. The whole CDR3 reads CASGGGLINTGQLYF.

This clone has at least ten counts. Genes and germline are mouse. The read ends 4 residues shy of where the CDR3 ends; the end is completed using the germline J gene. The chain has TRBV13-3 and TRBJ2-5; 9 nucleotides align to TRBD1. J lost 3 bases, V lost 3 bases, and 2 bases had no gene match. Germline V lookup: CDR1 NNHDY, CDR2 SYVADS. CDR3 length: 14 residues. The sequenced part of the CDR3 DNA is TGTGCCAGCAGTGGAGACAGGGGGCAAGAC. Protein sequence: CASSGDRGQD. The CDR3 as a whole reads CASSGDRGQDTQYF. The whole variable domain, filled in from reference TRBV13-3 and TRBJ2-5, reads EAAVTQSPRSKVAVTGGKVTLSCHQTNNHDYMYWYRQDTGHGLRLIHYSYVADSTEKGDIPDGYKASRPSQENFSLILELASLSQTAVYFCASSGDRGQDTQYFGPGTRLLVL.